The entry below gives a single TCR beta chain sequence along with its context. Its antigen is unknown. This specimen comes from a study of T cell responses to AZD1222 COVID-19 vaccine. Across the study: Samples with a second dose at about 4 or about 12 weeks were pooled together.

Points from the study as a whole: Among those given AZD1222, only five or six were seropositive at baseline. Clonal diversity was possibly underestimated; the donors were predominantly white British and more often female. Compared with day 0, the breadth and depth of the Spike-specific TCR repertoire rose significantly after two doses of AZD1222.

The data were produced by immunoSEQ multiplex PCR, yet TCRdb's version contains in-frame clones alone and is incomplete. The sample lists tens of thousands of clones; approximately 91% were seen once. The V and J ends lost 8 bases and 2 bases respectively, with 12 bases between them. This CDR3 is built from 14 residues. Germline V lookup: CDR1 WSHSY, CDR2 SAAADI. The chain employs TRBV10-2 and TRBJ1-4; TRBD1 is a possible D gene (5 bases). The sequencing used peripheral blood, collected on day 0 of AZD1222 vaccination. This TCR was sampled from an adult in good health. CDR3 region: CASLGAGTNEKLFF. In DNA form, the CDR3 reads TGCGCCAGCCTAGGGGCCGGGACTAATGAAAAACTGTTTTTT.